The 32 T cell receptor beta chains below all came from one sample that was sequenced in a study of T-cell memory formation after mild COVID-19. MiXCR, run by TCRdb on the 5' RACE reads, gives a single entry per CDR3 protein. This table holds about 210,000 distinct CDR3 sequences, 27% found once. Sequenced material: PBMCs or a T cell subset sorted from them (not recorded which). The receptor set was obtained from an adult woman who had mild COVID-19 (a few samples of this study predate the infection). Cell type and time point are not known.

This clonotype was counted a few times. The rearrangement links TRBV7-2 to TRBJ2-3; 11 bases match TRBD2. The germline V gene has CDR1 SGHTA and CDR2 FQGNSA. Trimming removed 4 bases from V and 1 base from J; junction bases left unmatched: 10. This CDR3 contains 18 residues. DNA of the CDR3: TGTGCCAGCAGCTATGGGACTAGCGGAGGCGGGGGCACAGATACGCAGTATTTT. The encoded protein is CASSYGTSGGGGTDTQYF.

Comment on this clonotype: Its ends do not fully match the called genes, so a read error is possible. The chain carries TRBV14 and TRBJ2-5; no definite D call. CDR3 length: 11 amino acids. Germline assignment: CDR1 SGHDN and CDR2 FVKESK. CDR3 bases: TGTGCCAGCAGCCAAGGAGAGACCAAGTACTTC. Residues: CASSQGETKYF. Together with reference TRBV14 and TRBJ2-5, the CDR3 gives the full variable domain: EAGVTQFPSHSVIEKGQTVTLRCDPISGHDNLYWYRRVMGKEIKFLLHFVKESKQDESGMPNNRFLAERTGGTYSTLKVQPAELEDSGVYFCASSQGETKYFGPGTRLLVL.

This clonotype turned up a few times. This sequence joins TRBV20-1 and TRBJ2-7, with 9 bases identical to TRBD1. Germline V lookup: CDR1 DFQATT, CDR2 SNEGSKA (reference sequence). The CDR3 extends over 13 amino acids. The J segment lost 5 bases and the V segment lost 6 bases, leaving 8 bases of the junction unmatched. CDR3 DNA: TGCAGTGCACCGGACAGGGGCCTCCACGAGCAGTACTTC. Translated: CSAPDRGLHEQYF.

The chain joins TRBV5-6 to TRBJ1-1; D is possibly TRBD1 (5 bases). This CDR3 has 13 amino acids. The germline V gene encodes CDR1 SGHDT and CDR2 YYEEEE. V was cut by 5 bases and J by 4 bases, with 12 bases left in between. The CDR3 loop reads CASRAGGSTEAFF. The CDR3 DNA follows: TGTGCCAGCAGAGCCGGGGGGTCCACTGAAGCTTTCTTT.

V and J are TRBV7-8 and TRBJ2-4, with 8 nucleotides matching TRBD1. Germline CDR1 and CDR2: SGHVS and FQNEAQ. V shed 4 bases and J 0 bases; nucleotides not matched to a gene: 5. The CDR3 has 16 amino acids. In DNA, the CDR3 is TGTGCCAGCAGCTCAGGGGGCCCTCTAGCCAAAAACATTCAGTACTTC. It yields the protein CASSSGGPLAKNIQYF.

This clonotype was detected only a few times. The V gene is TRBV15, the J gene TRBJ2-1; TRBD2 matches at 16 bases. Trimming at V came to 4 bases and at J to 5 bases, leaving 5 bases not matched to a gene. The length of the CDR3 is 17 residues. Looked up from germline, CDR1 is LNHNV and CDR2 is YYDKDF (reference sequence). CDR3 loop: CATSTGTSGGANNEQFF. The CDR3 DNA sequence: TGTGCCACCAGCACTGGGACTAGCGGGGGGGCCAACAATGAGCAGTTCTTC.

V and J are TRBV12-3 or TRBV12-4 and TRBJ1-5; 8 nucleotides match TRBD1. Trimming took 3 bases from V and 7 from J; bases not matched to a gene: 8. This CDR3 region has 15 residues. In DNA, the CDR3 is TGTGCCAGCAGTTTTTCCGGACAGGGCGGACAGCCCCAGCATTTT. Protein product: CASSFSGQGGQPQHF.

This clonotype was counted a few times. This sequence joins TRBV5-5 and TRBJ2-3; 7 positions agree with TRBD2. After removal of 6 bases from V and 2 bases from J, the junction contained 9 bases not matched to a gene. The CDR3 totals 15 residues. Per germline, CDR1 SGHKS and CDR2 YYEKEE (reference sequence). The CDR3 loop reads CASTNWGGVTDTQYF. The CDR3 DNA follows: TGTGCCAGCACCAATTGGGGGGGTGTCACAGATACGCAGTATTTT.

The chain recombines TRBV20-1 with TRBJ1-6; TRBD1 aligns across 9 bases. Germline V gene sequence: CDR1 DFQATT, CDR2 SNEGSKA (reference sequence). Unmatched junction bases numbered 6, after V lost 6 bases and J lost 6 bases. The CDR3 consists of 14 residues. The CDR3 protein is CSATGDRVNSPLHF. The CDR3 DNA is TGCAGTGCAACGGGGGACAGGGTTAATTCACCCCTCCACTTT.

This clonotype was counted a few times. The chain is built from TRBV7-9 and TRBJ2-2; D is perhaps TRBD1 (8 bases). This CDR3 is built from 16 residues. The V gene lost 10 bases and the J gene lost 4 bases, with 22 bases spanning the gap. The V gene's germline CDR1 is SEHNR and CDR2 FQNEAQ (reference sequence). The CDR3: CAIPPWTGRATGELFF. The CDR3 nucleotides are TGTGCCATCCCCCCCTGGACAGGGAGGGCCACCGGGGAGCTGTTTTTT.

V is TRBV5-4 and J is TRBJ2-7, with D perhaps matching TRBD2 (6 bases). CDR3 size: 13 residues. Trimming removed 4 bases at V and 6 bases at J, with 14 bases between. Looked up from germline, CDR1 is SGHNT and CDR2 is YYREEE (reference sequence). The CDR3 DNA follows: TGTGCCAGCAGCCACGGGACTTCTTCCGAGCAGTACTTC. Its translation is CASSHGTSSEQYF. The complete variable domain, with remaining parts taken from reference TRBV5-4 and TRBJ2-7, reads ETGVTQSPTHLIKTRGQQVTLRCSSQSGHNTVSWYQQALGQGPQFIFQYYREEENGRGNFPPRFSGLQFPNYSSELNVNALELDDSALYLCASSHGTSSEQYFGPGTRLTVT.

This sequence joins TRBV6-2 or TRBV6-3 and TRBJ2-4; no reliable D call. This CDR3 is built from 17 residues. Trimming cost V 2 bases and J 0 bases, with 14 bases left between them. Germline V lookup: CDR1 MNHEY, CDR2 SVGEGT. The CDR3 region is CASSYGVISIAKNIQYF. CDR3 DNA sequence: TGTGCCAGCAGTTACGGAGTGATTTCGATAGCCAAAAACATTCAGTACTTC.

This sequence joins TRBV18 and TRBJ2-3, with TRBD2 matching over 7 bases. The germline CDR1 and CDR2 sequences are KGHSH and LQKENI. The CDR3 contains 15 residues. V lost 3 bases to trimming and J lost 2 bases; unmatched junction nucleotides: 5. The CDR3 reads CASSPSAGYTDTQYF. CDR3 DNA: TGTGCCAGCTCACCTTCAGCGGGGTACACAGATACGCAGTATTTT.

The chain is built from TRBV9 and TRBJ2-2; no firm D call. CDR3 length: 13 amino acids. The V gene lost 3 bases and the J gene lost 2 bases, with 5 bases spanning the gap. Per the germline V gene, CDR1 is SGDLS and CDR2 is YYNGEE. CDR3 nucleotides: TGTGCCAGCAGCGCTTTTAACACCGGGGAGCTGTTTTTT. Its protein product is CASSAFNTGELFF.

This clonotype was seen more than once but under ten times. The chain links TRBV18 to TRBJ2-5, with 8 positions matching TRBD1. J lost 1 base, V lost 4 bases, and 5 bases had no gene match. The CDR3 has 15 residues. Germline-derived CDR1 and CDR2 are KGHSH and LQKENI. CDR3 sequence (DNA): TGTGCCAGCTCACTCCGGACAGGGATCCAAGAGACCCAGTACTTC. It is translated as CASSLRTGIQETQYF.

The chain links TRBV29-1 to TRBJ2-1; D is uncertain. CDR1 SQVTM and CDR2 ANQGSEA come from the germline V gene. Between the trimmed V and J ends, which lost 5 bases and 6 bases, there was a span of 5 bases. The CDR3 sequence is 10 residues long. The CDR3 DNA reads as TGCAGCGTTCAAAGCAATGAGCAGTTCTTC. It specifies CSVQSNEQFF.

The rearrangement links TRBV24-1 to TRBJ2-7; TRBD2 aligns across 10 bases. V trimming: 6 bases; J trimming: 6 bases; junction bases outside the gene matches: 19. Per the germline V gene, CDR1 is KGHDR and CDR2 is SFDVKD. This CDR3 is 18 amino acids long. The CDR3, as DNA: TGTGCCACCAGTCAACAAAGGAATCCTAGCGGGGGCCCTTCCGAGCAGTACTTC. Its protein product is CATSQQRNPSGGPSEQYF.

This clonotype has a handful of counts. This rearrangement joins TRBV12-3 or TRBV12-4 to TRBJ2-5; TRBD2 aligns across 8 bases. The ends lost 2 bases at V and 2 bases at J; junction bases unmatched: 1. The CDR3 sequence is 14 residues long. This CDR3 reads CASSLRGGQETQYF. CDR3 nucleotide sequence: TGTGCCAGCAGTTTACGCGGGGGGCAAGAGACCCAGTACTTC.

The chain has TRBV20-1 and TRBJ2-1; no reliable D call. Trimming removed 5 bases from V and 10 bases from J, with 12 bases in between. The CDR3 consists of 11 residues. CDR1 and CDR2 from the germline V gene are DFQATT and SNEGSKA (reference sequence). DNA for the CDR3: TGCAGTGCTCAAGAAATTAACGAGCAGTTCTTC. Its translation: CSAQEINEQFF.

This clonotype turned up a few times. The chain combines TRBV12-3 or TRBV12-4 with TRBJ2-7; TRBD1 is a possible D gene (5 bases). This CDR3 region has 13 residues. V was cut by 6 bases and J by 7 bases, with 16 bases left in between. In nucleotides, the CDR3 is TGTGCCAGCAGCACTCTGGGGCAACAGGAGCAGTACTTC. Translated, it gives CASSTLGQQEQYF.

V usage is TRBV12-3 or TRBV12-4 and J usage is TRBJ1-1, with a weak D call TRBD1 (5 bases). V lost 6 bases and J lost 4, with 15 bases in between. The CDR3 runs 14 residues. The CDR3 DNA sequence: TGTGCCAGCAGCGTTGTGGGCGGGGGCACTGAAGCTTTCTTT. This translates into CASSVVGGGTEAFF.

The sample holds a few counts of this clonotype. The chain combines TRBV20-1 with TRBJ2-1; the match to TRBD2 covers 10 bases. V dropped 3 bases and J dropped 7; count of bases not matched to a gene: 9. This CDR3 is 15 amino acids long. Germline V gene lookup returns CDR1 DFQATT and CDR2 SNEGSKA (reference sequence). The CDR3 region is CSARRRAGGPNEQFF. CDR3 nucleotides: TGCAGTGCTAGGAGGAGAGCGGGAGGGCCAAATGAGCAGTTCTTC.

This clonotype was counted between two and nine times. The chain employs TRBV18 and TRBJ2-1; D may match TRBD1 or TRBD2 (5 bases each). Trimming pared 4 bases from V and 1 base from J, leaving 17 bases between. Germline V gene sequence: CDR1 KGHSH, CDR2 LQKENI. The CDR3 loop spans 17 amino acids. DNA for the CDR3: TGTGCCAGCTCACAACACCCCGGGACCGTATCCTACAATGAGCAGTTCTTC. Its translation: CASSQHPGTVSYNEQFF.

The J gene is TRBJ2-7, the V gene TRBV20-1; unclear D gene. CDR1 is DFQATT, CDR2 SNEGSKA, per germline (reference sequence). This CDR3 spans 12 amino acids. Trimming left V 4 bases short and J 3 bases short, with 10 bases between. The CDR3 here is CSATSDGYEQYF. CDR3 bases: TGCAGTGCTACCTCGGACGGCTACGAGCAGTACTTC.

The chain combines TRBV7-9 with TRBJ2-1, with 9 positions matching TRBD2. CDR3 length equals 15 residues. Germline CDR1 reads SEHNR; CDR2 reads FQNEAQ (reference sequence). J gave up 8 bases and V 4 bases, and 9 bases lay outside the gene matches. The CDR3: CASSSLAGGQDEQFF. Here the CDR3 DNA reads TGTGCCAGCAGCTCCCTTGCGGGAGGGCAAGATGAGCAGTTCTTC.

V usage is TRBV2 and J usage is TRBJ2-2; D may be TRBD1 (6 bases). Germline loops: CDR1 SNHLY, CDR2 FYNNEI. The CDR3 is made up of 13 amino acids. V was shortened by 6 bases and J by 5 bases, with 10 bases between the two germline ends. DNA for the CDR3: TGTGCCAGCAGGCTAGGGACAACCGGGGAGCTGTTTTTT. It specifies CASRLGTTGELFF.

V and J are TRBV15 and TRBJ2-5; 8 bases map to TRBD2. Germline CDR1 reads LNHNV; CDR2 reads YYDKDF (reference sequence). Unmatched junction bases numbered 3, after V lost 0 bases and J lost 3 bases. This CDR3 is built from 15 residues. Here the CDR3 reads CATSREGLVKETQYF. The CDR3 bases are TGTGCCACCAGCAGAGAGGGACTAGTCAAAGAGACCCAGTACTTC. The full variable domain, completed using reference TRBV15 and TRBJ2-5, is DAMVIQNPRYQVTQFGKPVTLSCSQTLNHNVMYWYQQKSSQAPKLLFHYYDKDFNNEADTPDNFQSRRPNTSFCFLDIRSPGLGDTAMYLCATSREGLVKETQYFGPGTRLLVL.

This clonotype showed up just a few times. The V call is TRBV20-1, the J call TRBJ1-5, with D possibly being TRBD1 (6 bases). V dropped 0 bases and J dropped 4 bases, with 10 bases sitting between them. CDR1 is DFQATT and CDR2 is SNEGSKA in the germline V gene (reference sequence). The CDR3 totals 14 residues. CDR3 sequence reads: CSARDKGGNQPQHF. The CDR3 nucleotides are TGCAGTGCTAGAGATAAAGGGGGAAATCAGCCCCAGCATTTT.

This rearrangement joins TRBV5-4 to TRBJ2-3; 7 bases fit TRBD2. The germline gives CDR1 SGHNT, CDR2 YYREEE (reference sequence). V dropped 6 bases and J dropped 6; count of bases not matched to a gene: 16. The CDR3 contains 16 residues. The CDR3 region is CASNSNGGLHGDTQYF. The CDR3 DNA reads as TGTGCCAGCAACTCGAACGGGGGACTACACGGGGATACGCAGTATTTT.

This clonotype was seen a few times. The chain has TRBV23-1 and TRBJ2-3; 13 bases are a match to TRBD2. TRBV23-1 falls under the ORF class, with uncertain function. This CDR3 contains 16 residues. With 0 bases clipped from V and 4 bases from J, the junction kept 1 base outside the gene matches. CDR3 in DNA: TGCGCCAGCAGTCAATCCGGACTAGCGGGAGCAGATACGCAGTATTTT. This codes for CASSQSGLAGADTQYF.

In this sample, this clonotype turned up a few times. DNA for the CDR3: TGCAGTGCTCCCCGATTGGCAGGGCGGACCGGGGAGCTGTTTTTT. This sequence encodes CSAPRLAGRTGELFF. This chain joins TRBV20-1 and TRBJ2-2; tentative D call: TRBD1 (5 bases). The CDR3 is 15 residues long. The V and J ends lost 5 bases and 5 bases respectively, with 18 bases between them. Looked up from germline, CDR1 is DFQATT and CDR2 is SNEGSKA (reference sequence).

The J gene is TRBJ2-5, the V gene TRBV27; D remains ambiguous. The CDR3 consists of 11 residues. Germline V CDR1 and CDR2: MNHEY, SMNVEV (reference sequence). Deletions cut 7 bases from V and 4 bases from J, with 7 bases between. The chain's CDR3 is CASTHGETQYF. CDR3 nucleotide sequence: TGTGCCAGCACCCACGGAGAGACCCAGTACTTC.